These T cell receptor beta chains were read from a single sample in a study of T-cell memory formation after mild COVID-19. TCRdb itself ran the 5' RACE reads through MiXCR, one entry per CDR3 protein. The sample lists 100,000 or so distinct CDR3 sequences, approximately 12% occurring once. Sequenced: PBMCs or a T cell subset sorted from them (not recorded which). These receptors originate from a man younger than 35 who had mild COVID-19 (a few samples of this study predate the infection). Cell type and time point are not known. The CDR3 runs from the conserved cysteine through the conserved F or W. A D gene is named only where the DNA matches it firmly. Size values are once, few and many counts, or a class for expanded clones, and some rows have none.

v_call	clone_size	d_call	j_call	cdr3_aa	cdr3_nt
TRBV10-3	NA	NA	TRBJ2-1	CAIKPVGSYNEQFF	TGTGCCATCAAGCCGGTAGGCTCCTACAATGAGCAGTTCTTC
TRBV15	few	NA	TRBJ2-3	CATSRDLLLAGTDTQYF	TGTGCCACCAGCAGAGATCTCCTCCTGGCTGGCACAGATACGCAGTATTTT
TRBV29-1	NA	NA	TRBJ2-3	CSVDVELGPLTDTQYF	TGCAGCGTTGATGTGGAATTGGGGCCGCTCACAGATACGCAGTATTTT
TRBV19	NA	NA	TRBJ2-1	CASSATSGDYNEQFF	TGTGCCAGTAGTGCCACATCAGGGGACTACAATGAGCAGTTCTTC
TRBV7-9	NA	NA	TRBJ2-5	CASISRTGGPLQETQYF	TGTGCCAGCATCTCCCGGACCGGGGGGCCGCTCCAAGAGACCCAGTACTTC
TRBV5-1	few	TRBD2	TRBJ2-7	CASSPDGTSGGPYEQYF	TGCGCCAGCAGCCCCGACGGGACTAGCGGGGGTCCGTACGAGCAGTACTTC
TRBV28	NA	NA	TRBJ2-2	CASSPRRGRSGELFF	TGTGCCAGCAGTCCCCGCAGGGGCAGGTCCGGGGAGCTGTTTTTT
TRBV2	NA	TRBD2	TRBJ2-5	CASSAGLAPQETQYF	TGTGCCAGCAGTGCGGGACTAGCGCCCCAAGAGACCCAGTACTTC
TRBV6-5	NA	NA	TRBJ2-2	CASSYVAGADGELFF	TGTGCCAGCAGTTACGTGGCAGGGGCAGACGGGGAGCTGTTTTTT
TRBV27	NA	NA	TRBJ2-2	CASSLGRHTGELFF	TGTGCCAGCTCTTTAGGGAGACACACCGGGGAGCTGTTTTTT
TRBV19	NA	NA	TRBJ1-5	CASSIFLGNSNQPQHF	TGTGCCAGTAGTATCTTTTTGGGAAATAGCAATCAGCCCCAGCATTTT
TRBV27	few	NA	TRBJ1-1	CASSFLLANTEAFF	TGTGCCAGCAGTTTTCTATTGGCGAACACTGAAGCTTTCTTT
TRBV10-2	NA	NA	TRBJ1-5	CASSEGTYSNQPQHF	TGCGCCAGCAGTGAAGGGACCTATAGCAATCAGCCCCAGCATTTT
TRBV3-1	NA	NA	TRBJ1-5	CASSQEGDGVNQPQHF	TGTGCCAGCAGCCAAGAAGGCGACGGCGTGAATCAGCCCCAGCATTTT
TRBV5-1	few	TRBD1	TRBJ1-5	CASSLEGQGNQPQHF	TGCGCCAGCAGCTTGGAGGGACAGGGGAATCAGCCCCAGCATTTT
TRBV7-9	NA	NA	TRBJ1-1	CASSRKVIAEAFF	TGTGCCAGCAGCCGAAAAGTCATCGCTGAAGCTTTCTTT
TRBV4-3	few	TRBD1	TRBJ2-7	CASSRRGQGYEQYF	TGCGCCAGCAGCCGGCGCGGACAGGGCTACGAGCAGTACTTC
TRBV20-1	few	NA	TRBJ1-2	CSARGWTSNYGYTF	TGCAGTGCTAGAGGCTGGACATCTAACTATGGCTACACCTTC
TRBV29-1	NA	TRBD1	TRBJ2-2	CSVEVSGTGRNTGELFF	TGCAGCGTTGAGGTTTCGGGGACAGGGCGAAACACCGGGGAGCTGTTTTTT